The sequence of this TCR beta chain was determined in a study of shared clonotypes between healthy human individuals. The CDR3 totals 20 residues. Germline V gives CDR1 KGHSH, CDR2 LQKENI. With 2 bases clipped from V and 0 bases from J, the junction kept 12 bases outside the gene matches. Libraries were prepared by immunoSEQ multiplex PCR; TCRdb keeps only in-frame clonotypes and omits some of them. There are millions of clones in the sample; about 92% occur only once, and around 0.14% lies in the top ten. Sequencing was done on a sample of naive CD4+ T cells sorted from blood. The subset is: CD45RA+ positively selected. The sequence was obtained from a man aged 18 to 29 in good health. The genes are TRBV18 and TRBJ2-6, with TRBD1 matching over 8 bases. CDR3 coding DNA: TGTGCCAGCTCACCAATCCGACAAGGCAGGGGGCCCTCTGGGGCCAACGTCCTGACTTTC. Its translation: CASSPIRQGRGPSGANVLTF.